This T cell receptor (beta chain) came from a study of OX40 agonist ivuxolimab in advanced cancers. Libraries were prepared by immunoSEQ multiplex PCR; TCRdb keeps only in-frame clonotypes and omits some of them. The data show tens of thousands of clones, roughly 76% seen once. This clonotype originated in an adult with an advanced solid tumor such as melanoma, head and neck, liver or kidney cancer. The source material was CD4+ or CD8+ T cells sorted from blood, sampled in a trial of the OX40 agonist ivuxolimab.

This CDR3 reads CASSPQGGGLYGYTF. The CDR3, as DNA: TGTGCCAGCAGCCCCCAAGGGGGCGGACTCTATGGCTACACCTTC. The chain recombines TRBV7-9 with TRBJ1-2; 7 bases map to TRBD1. In germline, CDR1 is SEHNR, CDR2 FQNEAQ (reference sequence). The CDR3 runs to 15 residues. V lost 5 bases, J lost 4 bases, and 10 bases stayed unmatched.